These T cell receptor beta chains were read from a single sample in a study of response to subunit inactivated influenza vaccine. TCRdb reprocessed the RT-PCR reads via MiXCR and lists one record per CDR3 protein. The sample lists over 400,000 distinct CDR3 sequences; 9.5% to 12% were seen once. Sequencing was performed on PBMCs from blood, taken 45 days after vaccination. Receptors were obtained from a man aged 50 or older who received an inactivated influenza vaccine. CDR3s include the opening cysteine and the closing phenylalanine or tryptophan. The D gene is left open where the match is weak. For some rows the clone size is stated as once, few or many, or as a class when expanded; others skip it.

d_gene,abundance,v_gene,len,CDR3aa
TRBD1,.,TRBV20-1,18,CSARSGDREGATNEKLFF
TRBD1,.,TRBV29-1,16,CSVAARGFGMNTEAFF
TRBD1,few,TRBV5-1,16,CASSLAGGLYGNTIYF
.,.,TRBV12-3/TRBV12-4,16,CASRSRRTSSGNTIYF
.,many,TRBV14,16,CASSRGGKPHQETQYF
.,.,TRBV6-1,13,CASKKTLANEQFF
.,few,TRBV29-1,14,CSVLPGQTNYGYTF
TRBD2,few,TRBV12-3/TRBV12-4,15,CASKFTSGNSGELFF
TRBD1,.,TRBV12-3/TRBV12-4,15,CASSSGQGRNSPLHF
.,few,TRBV2,14,CASKEGFFDYGYTF
TRBD1,.,TRBV28,13,CASRWGTVGEQYF
TRBD2,many,TRBV7-2,15,CASSMRGGSSDTQYF
TRBD1,.,TRBV7-9,15,CASSFNSGTGDEAFF
.,.,TRBV7-2,15,CASSLSGRANYGYTF
.,.,TRBV18,15,CASSPTSAYYNEQFF
TRBD2,.,TRBV11-2,13,CASSSSGPNIQYF
TRBD2,many,TRBV20-1,15,CSARSTSGISYEQYF
.,few,TRBV2,12,CASIETVGEQYF
.,few,TRBV6-2/TRBV6-3,16,CASSYSPDSVRQPQHF
TRBD2,many,TRBV11-2,18,CASSQRASGGLRTDTQYF
.,many,TRBV5-5,14,CASSPLSGANVLTF
TRBD1,many,TRBV5-1,14,CASSLAPDRGVLHF
.,many,TRBV7-2,16,CASSKMGGLSYNEQFF
.,many,TRBV12-3/TRBV12-4,12,CASSPRDKGQFF
.,many,TRBV2,16,CASSEGGGAGSTEAFF
TRBD2,.,TRBV24-1,14,CATSDPGTSAEQYF
TRBD1,.,TRBV10-3,16,CAIRAGTGAGANVLTF
TRBD1,.,TRBV10-3,15,CAIGNRDRGSNEQFF
TRBD2,.,TRBV5-5,15,CASSALAGAKDTQYF
TRBD2,many,TRBV11-2,14,CASSVSGGSYEQYF
.,.,TRBV25-1,13,CASSVRRTGELFF
.,few,TRBV20-1,13,CSASRGYDSPLHF
.,.,TRBV5-6,19,CASSLRRSGAKPMNTEAFF
.,few,TRBV6-5,14,CASSYYGAVNVLTF
TRBD1,.,TRBV6-6,13,CASLTGKGSPLHF
.,.,TRBV12-3/TRBV12-4,13,CASTATGNTEAFF
.,many,TRBV5-1,14,CASSFGRGYYEQYF
.,many,TRBV27,13,CASKGDSNQPQHF
TRBD1,few,TRBV5-1,15,CASSFRQGSSGELFF